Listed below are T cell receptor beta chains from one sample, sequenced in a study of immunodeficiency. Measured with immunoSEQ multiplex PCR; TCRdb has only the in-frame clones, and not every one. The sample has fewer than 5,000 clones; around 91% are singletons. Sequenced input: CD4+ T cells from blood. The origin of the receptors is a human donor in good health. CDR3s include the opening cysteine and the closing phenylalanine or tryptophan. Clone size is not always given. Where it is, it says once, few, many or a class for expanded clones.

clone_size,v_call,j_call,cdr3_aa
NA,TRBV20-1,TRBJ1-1,CSARGNTEAFF
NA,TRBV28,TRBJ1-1,CASSSPDRVMTEAFF
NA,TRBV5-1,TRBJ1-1,CASSSSGTANTEAFF
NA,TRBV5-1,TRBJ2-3,CASSSGGPITDTQYF
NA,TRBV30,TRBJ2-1,CAWSVIEQNEQFF
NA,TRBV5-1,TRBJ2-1,CASSPGSDGNEQFF
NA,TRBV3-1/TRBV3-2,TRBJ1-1,CASSRGQHLTEAFF
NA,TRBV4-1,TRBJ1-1,CASSQFPRPANTEAFF
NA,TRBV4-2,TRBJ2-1,CASSQEGSRSNEQFF
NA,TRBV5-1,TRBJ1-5,CASSLGDRPDQPQHF
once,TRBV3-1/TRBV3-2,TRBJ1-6,CASSQRQGAGSPLHF
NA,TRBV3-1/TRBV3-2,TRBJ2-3,CASSQAFSGGARTDTQYF
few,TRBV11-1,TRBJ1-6,CASSPNNSPLHF
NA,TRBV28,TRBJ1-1,CASRLEDRNTEAFF
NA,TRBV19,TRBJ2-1,CASSIGGQGANEQFF
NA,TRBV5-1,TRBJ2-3,CASSFGRSDTQYF
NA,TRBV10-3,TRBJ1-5,CAISESEPLSGQPQHF
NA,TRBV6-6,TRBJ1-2,CASSQGRNYGYTF
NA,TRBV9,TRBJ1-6,CASSVAGTGFSPLHF
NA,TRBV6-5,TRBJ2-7,CASSGRTSGSYEQYF
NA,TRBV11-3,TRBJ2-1,CASSLVGGGHNEQFF
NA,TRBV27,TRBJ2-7,CASSLSSLQGVVEQYF
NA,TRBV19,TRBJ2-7,CASGPGQDPYEQYF
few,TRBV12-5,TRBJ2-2,CASGSHLTSGGASGELFF
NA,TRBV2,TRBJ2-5,CASSGPGLAGGRQETQYF
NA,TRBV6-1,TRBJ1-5,CASSETGDQPQHF
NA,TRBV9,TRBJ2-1,CASSPIAGGPNEQFF
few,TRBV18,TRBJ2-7,CASSPLGSTQPKQYF
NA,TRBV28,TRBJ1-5,CASSPYRQGVGNQPQHF
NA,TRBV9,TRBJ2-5,CASSVGFLGQGEETQYF
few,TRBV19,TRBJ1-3,CASSPSWTGNTIYF
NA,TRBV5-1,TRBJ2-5,CASSRDSLYQETQYF
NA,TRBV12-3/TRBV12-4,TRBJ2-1,CASIGRVQEQFF
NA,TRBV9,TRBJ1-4,CASSGKGLMNEKLFF
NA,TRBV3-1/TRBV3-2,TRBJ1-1,CASSQEWGDTEAFF
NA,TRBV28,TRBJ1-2,CASSLRPRLRNYYGYTF
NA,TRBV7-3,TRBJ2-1,CASRHNEQFF
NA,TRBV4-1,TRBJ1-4,CASSQTLGGRGTNEKLFF
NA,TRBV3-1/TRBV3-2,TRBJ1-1,CASSQNVNTEAFF
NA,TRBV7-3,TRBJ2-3,CASSTGTGSDTQYF
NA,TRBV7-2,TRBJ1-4,CASSLRAGEREVFF
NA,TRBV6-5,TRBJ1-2,CASSPATGDVGGYTF
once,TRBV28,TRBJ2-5,CASSRLASRETQYF
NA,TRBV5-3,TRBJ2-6,CARSATPYLSGANVLTF
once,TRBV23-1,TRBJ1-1,CASSRGRGQTITEAFF
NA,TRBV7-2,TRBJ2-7,CASSSPGGPYEQYF
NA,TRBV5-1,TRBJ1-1,CASSLFRLRGRTEAFF
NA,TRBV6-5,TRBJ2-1,CASRPHLIDSNEQFF
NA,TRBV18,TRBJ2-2,CASSADTGELFF
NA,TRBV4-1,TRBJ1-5,CASRQNDQALYSNQPQHF
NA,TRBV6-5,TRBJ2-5,CASRRQGAIQETQYF
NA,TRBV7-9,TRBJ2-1,CASSLAGNNEQFF
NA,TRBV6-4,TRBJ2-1,CASSRPTGGYLVNEQFF
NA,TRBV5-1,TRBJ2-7,CASSPGTSGPYEQYF
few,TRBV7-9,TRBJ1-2,CASSYPQGSGYTF
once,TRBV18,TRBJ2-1,CASSQAGTTSNEQFF
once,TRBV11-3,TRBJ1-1,CASSLGPNTEAFF
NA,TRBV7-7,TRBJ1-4,CASSFSGSLGHEKLFF
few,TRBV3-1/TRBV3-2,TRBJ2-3,CASSQQGANTQYF